This TCR beta chain was captured in a study of CD8 T cells in ankylosing spondylitis. General study results and limits: Enrichment of disease-linked clones was reportedly significant in matched ankylosing spondylitis synovial fluid.

Worth noting for this clonotype: Antigen specificity is unknown.

TCRdb recomputed calls from the 5' RACE reads with MiXCR, one row per CDR3 protein. Altogether tens of thousands of distinct CDR3 sequences are present, 9.5% to 11% being singletons, with the ten largest covering approximately 1.5%. The sequence was collected from a male donor with ankylosing spondylitis or in good health (not recorded which). Sequencing was done on a sample of blood, either unsorted or a sorted T cell fraction (not recorded which).

As DNA, the CDR3 is TGTGCCATCAGTGATAGTGATAAACGGCGGCCCCAGCATTTT. Translation gives CAISDSDKRRPQHF. The chain has TRBV10-3 and TRBJ1-5, with D uncertain. The V gene lost 3 bases and the J gene lost 9 bases, with 15 bases spanning the gap. Germline V lookup: CDR1 ENHRY, CDR2 SYGVKD. CDR3 size: 14 residues.